This TCR beta chain was obtained from a study of post-analysis software for immune sequencing data. Study-level findings and limits: With TRBV5-6, TRBV5-1 and TRBV20-1 included, about five TRBV segments were more frequent in patients than in controls.

Unique molecular identifiers were present in the TCR beta cDNA libraries. When roughly 0.9 to 10 million T cells were used, they gave approximately 530,000 cDNA molecules. TCRdb passed the PCR reads through MiXCR, listing each CDR3 protein once. This table holds some 700,000 distinct CDR3 sequences, over 45% found once. Points on this clonotype: Its antigen remains unidentified.

The V gene end was trimmed by 5 bases and the J gene end by 4 bases; junction bases not matched to a gene: 7. Per germline, CDR1 SQVTM and CDR2 ANQGSEA. The CDR3 length is 13 residues. Sequencing was done on a sample of blood. The chain is built from TRBV29-1 and TRBJ1-1; the match to TRBD1 covers 7 bases. The receptor was isolated from a girl aged 2-10 years with multiple sclerosis. In DNA, the CDR3 is TGCAGCGTTCATGGGACAGAGGTCACTGAAGCTTTCTTT. Its translation: CSVHGTEVTEAFF.